This entry lists 20 T cell receptor beta chains sequenced from one sample in a study of Ad26.COV2.S vaccination and SARS-CoV-2 variants. Treatment defined: 19 received Ad26.COV2.S at low or high dose, single or two shots; roughly five received placebo; per-sample allocation not given. Sampling took place 63 days after the first vaccine or placebo injection. Profiled with immunoSEQ multiplex PCR; TCRdb holds only in-frame clones, not every one. The sample holds 350,000 to 500,000 clones, about 92% seen once. Specimen: peripheral blood, collected in a trial of Ad26.COV2.S vaccine versus placebo. The receptors were gathered from a person between 18 and 65 years old who received the Ad26.COV2.S COVID-19 vaccine or a placebo.

V and J are TRBV5-1 and TRBJ1-2, with D hard to call. Germline values: CDR1 SGHRS, CDR2 YFSETQ. This CDR3 is built from 13 residues. V lost 5 bases, J lost 4 bases, and 12 bases lay in between. CDR3 sequence (DNA): TGCGCCAGCAGTAGTACCGCCGGCTATGGCTACACCTTC. Residues: CASSSTAGYGYTF.

V and J are TRBV5-1 and TRBJ2-5; D may be TRBD1 or TRBD2 (6 bases each). V lost 4 bases and J lost 5, with 21 bases in between. The CDR3 spans 16 residues. The germline CDR1 and CDR2 sequences are SGHRS and YFSETQ. The CDR3 sequence: CASSNTRQAGGETQYF. The DNA for the CDR3 is TGCGCCAGCAGCAACACCCGACAGGCCGGAGGGGAGACCCAGTACTTC.

This chain joins TRBV29-1 and TRBJ2-1; D gene uncertain. Germline V gene lookup returns CDR1 SQVTM and CDR2 ANQGSEA. The CDR3 extends over 10 amino acids. V lost 4 bases, J lost 8 bases, and 6 bases lay in between. The CDR3 spells CSVGGYEQFF. CDR3 nucleotides: TGCAGCGTTGGAGGCTATGAGCAGTTCTTC.

The V gene is TRBV7-9, the J gene TRBJ2-3; D tentatively reads TRBD1 or TRBD2 (5 bases each). The CDR3 is made up of 17 amino acids. CDR1 SEHNR and CDR2 FQNEAQ come from the germline V gene (reference sequence). V lost 6 bases, J lost 0 bases, and 19 bases lay in between. The CDR3 here is CASRSGTTKRSTDTQYF. CDR3 DNA sequence: TGTGCCAGCAGGAGTGGGACGACCAAGAGAAGCACAGATACGCAGTATTTT.

The J gene is TRBJ2-5, the V gene TRBV27; D is uncertain. The V gene lost 6 bases and the J gene lost 2 bases, with 10 bases spanning the gap. The CDR3 consists of 13 residues. Germline CDR1 is MNHEY and CDR2 is SMNVEV (reference sequence). CDR3 bases: TGTGCCAGCAGCATCAGGAGACAAGAGACCCAGTACTTC. It encodes CASSIRRQETQYF.

About this clone: This sample includes further DNA sequences coding for the same CDR3. The chain uses TRBV5-4 and TRBJ2-2; D possibly corresponds to TRBD1 (6 bases). V was cut by 0 bases and J by 5 bases, with 11 bases left in between. The CDR3 sequence is 15 residues long. Germline CDR1 and CDR2: SGHNT and YYREEE (reference sequence). CDR3 amino acids: CASSLGAGDTGELFF. The CDR3 bases are TGTGCCAGCAGCTTGGGGGCAGGGGATACCGGGGAGCTGTTTTTT.

This sequence joins TRBV5-4 and TRBJ1-2; D not certain. Germline V gene sequence: CDR1 SGHNT, CDR2 YYREEE (reference sequence). V lost 4 bases and J lost 6, with 13 bases in between. This CDR3 has 13 residues. CDR3 nucleotides: TGTGCCAGCAGCCCCGGACTTAGTCATGGCTACACCTTC. This gives the protein CASSPGLSHGYTF.

The chain combines TRBV28 with TRBJ2-1; D unclear. V was trimmed by 4 bases and J by 2 bases, leaving 15 bases between them. The germline V gene has CDR1 MDHEN and CDR2 SYDVKM. The CDR3 is 16 amino acids. The CDR3: CASSSPGYRPYNEQFF. The CDR3 nucleotides are TGTGCCAGCAGTTCCCCTGGGTACCGACCCTACAATGAGCAGTTCTTC.

The V gene is TRBV9, the J gene TRBJ2-1; the D call may be TRBD1 or TRBD2 (6 bases each). Trimming stripped 0 bases from V and 6 bases from J, with 13 bases between. The length of the CDR3 is 15 residues. Per the germline V gene, CDR1 is SGDLS and CDR2 is YYNGEE. The CDR3 is CASSVGTGAANEQFF. The CDR3 nucleotides are TGTGCCAGCAGCGTAGGAACGGGGGCAGCCAATGAGCAGTTCTTC.

The chain couples TRBV28 to TRBJ2-1; 10 nucleotides agree with TRBD2. The CDR3 loop spans 17 amino acids. After removal of 5 bases from V and 6 bases from J, the junction contained 13 bases not matched to a gene. Germline V CDR1 and CDR2: MDHEN, SYDVKM. Here the CDR3 DNA reads TGTGCCAGCAGTCTCTCCCCCGGGACTAGCGTTTTCAATGAGCAGTTCTTC. It specifies CASSLSPGTSVFNEQFF.

The V call is TRBV5-4, the J call TRBJ2-3; TRBD1 is a possible D gene (6 bases). There are 16 residues in the CDR3. Germline V gene data show CDR1 as SGHNT and CDR2 as YYREEE (reference sequence). Trimming removed 2 bases at V and 0 bases at J, with 13 bases between. The CDR3 reads CASSFPIDRSTDTQYF. In DNA form, the CDR3 reads TGTGCCAGCAGCTTTCCCATCGACAGGAGCACAGATACGCAGTATTTT.

The rearrangement links TRBV25-1 to TRBJ1-4; 7 bases align to TRBD1. The CDR3 is 15 residues long. Germline-derived CDR1 and CDR2 are MGHDK and SYGVNS. V was clipped by 3 bases and J by 4 bases; unmatched bases: 5. CDR3 sequence: CASSDSGQLNEKLFF. For the CDR3, the DNA is TGTGCCAGCAGTGACTCGGGACAGCTTAATGAAAAACTGTTTTTT.

The chain is built from TRBV4-2 and TRBJ2-1, with 9 bases aligning to TRBD1. Trimming cost V 0 bases and J 4 bases; bases outside gene matches: 1. The CDR3 runs to 15 residues. Germline V gene data show CDR1 as LGHNA and CDR2 as YNFKEQ. The chain's CDR3 is CASSQETGGYNEQFF. CDR3 coding DNA: TGTGCCAGCAGCCAAGAGACAGGGGGGTACAATGAGCAGTTCTTC.

This clone was observed a single time. V and J are TRBV24-1 and TRBJ2-3; D could derive from TRBD1 or TRBD2 (6 bases each). V was clipped by 4 bases and J by 0 bases, with 16 bases between them. Germline CDR1 KGHDR, CDR2 SFDVKD. This CDR3 spans 17 amino acids. CDR3 loop: CATSDPSGAPSTDTQYF. The CDR3 nucleotides are TGTGCCACCAGTGACCCGTCGGGGGCGCCCAGCACAGATACGCAGTATTTT.

The genes are TRBV7-9 and TRBJ2-7; no clear D gene. Trimming stripped 1 base from V and 2 bases from J, with 9 bases between. CDR3 length: 14 amino acids. Germline loops: CDR1 SEHNR, CDR2 FQNEAQ (reference sequence). CDR3 amino acids: CASSLVPPAYEQYF. CDR3 nucleotides: TGTGCCAGCAGCTTAGTCCCCCCGGCCTACGAGCAGTACTTC.

This rearrangement joins TRBV6-6 to TRBJ2-2; 7 bases map to TRBD2. CDR3 length: 14 residues. Germline V gene data show CDR1 as MNHNY and CDR2 as SVGAGI (reference sequence). Trimming cost V 10 bases and J 3 bases; bases outside gene matches: 8. CDR3: CATLERGDTGELFF. The CDR3 region has the DNA TGTGCCACCCTAGAACGGGGGGACACCGGGGAGCTGTTTTTT.

This clone was counted between two and nine times. The rearrangement uses TRBV5-5 and TRBJ1-1; D not certain. This CDR3 is 13 amino acids long. V dropped 1 base and J dropped 3 bases, with 7 bases sitting between them. Germline CDR1 is SGHKS and CDR2 is YYEKEE (reference sequence). This CDR3 reads CASSLMGYTEAFF. In DNA, the CDR3 is TGTGCCAGCAGCTTGATGGGGTACACTGAAGCTTTCTTT. The whole variable domain, filled in from reference TRBV5-5 and TRBJ1-1, reads DAGVTQSPTHLIKTRGQQVTLRCSPISGHKSVSWYQQVLGQGPQFIFQYYEKEERGRGNFPDRFSARQFPNYSSELNVNALLLGDSALYLCASSLMGYTEAFFGQGTRLTVV.

This clone was recorded once. This chain joins TRBV7-2 and TRBJ2-7; 7 bases agree with TRBD2. Germline values: CDR1 SGHTA, CDR2 FQGNSA. The CDR3 covers 16 residues. V lost 2 bases, J lost 0 bases, and 7 bases stayed unmatched. The CDR3 spells CASSLPSGTRSYEQYF. CDR3 DNA: TGTGCCAGCAGCTTACCTAGCGGAACCCGCTCCTACGAGCAGTACTTC.

The chain couples TRBV11-2 to TRBJ2-7; D is possibly TRBD1 (6 bases). Germline CDR1 is SGHAT and CDR2 is FQNNGV. The CDR3 extends over 12 amino acids. V dropped 10 bases and J dropped 4 bases, with 14 bases sitting between them. As DNA, the CDR3 is TGTGCCACCAGGGGCAGGGGATACGAGCAGTACTTC. Protein product: CATRGRGYEQYF. Looking up the rest from reference TRBV11-2 and TRBJ2-7 gives the full variable domain: EAGVAQSPRYKIIEKRQSVAFWCNPISGHATLYWYQQILGQGPKLLIQFQNNGVVDDSQLPKDRFSAERLKGVDSTLKIQPAKLEDSAVYLCATRGRGYEQYFGPGTRLTVT.

The chain has TRBV30 and TRBJ1-1; D not resolved. V shed 2 bases and J shed 1 base, with 8 bases lying between them. The CDR3 is 13 residues long. Germline CDR1 is GTSNPN and CDR2 is SVGIG (reference sequence). The CDR3 coding sequence is TGTGCCTGGAGTCCGACCCGGAACACTGAAGCTTTCTTT. Encoded protein: CAWSPTRNTEAFF.